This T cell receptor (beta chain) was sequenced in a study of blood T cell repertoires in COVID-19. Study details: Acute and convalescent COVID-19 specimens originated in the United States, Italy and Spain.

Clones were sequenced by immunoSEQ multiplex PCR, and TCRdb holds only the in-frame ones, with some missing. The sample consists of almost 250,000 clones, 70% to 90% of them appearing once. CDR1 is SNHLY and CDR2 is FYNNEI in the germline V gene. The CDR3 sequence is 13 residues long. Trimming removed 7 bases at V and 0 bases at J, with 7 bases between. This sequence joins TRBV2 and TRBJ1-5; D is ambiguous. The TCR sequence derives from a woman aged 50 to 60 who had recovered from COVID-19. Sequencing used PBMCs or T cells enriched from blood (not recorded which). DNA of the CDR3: TGTGCCAGCACAGAATATAGCAATCAGCCCCAGCATTTT. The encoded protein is CASTEYSNQPQHF.